The 30 T cell receptor beta chains in this list originate from one sample, sequenced in a study of early T cells in non-severe SARS-CoV-2 infection. In TCRdb, the 5' RACE reads were re-called with MiXCR into one record per CDR3 protein. This table has approximately 100,000 distinct CDR3 sequences, around 17% appearing once. The sample was whole blood. The receptors shown here come from an adult who was a healthcare worker with PCR-confirmed SARS-CoV-2 infection or an uninfected control (not recorded which).

This clonotype was detected only a few times. This chain uses TRBV7-6 with TRBJ2-7; 11 nucleotides agree with TRBD2. CDR1 is SGHVS, CDR2 FNYEAQ, per germline. The J segment lost 4 bases and the V segment lost 2 bases, leaving 10 bases of the junction unmatched. The CDR3 extends over 17 amino acids. CDR3 nucleotides: TGTGCCAGCAGCTTAAGACTAGCGGGGACCGCCGCTTACGAGCAGTACTTC. Its protein product is CASSLRLAGTAAYEQYF.

This clonotype came up a few times. The V and J genes are TRBV2 and TRBJ2-7; 9 positions match TRBD1. The germline V gene encodes CDR1 SNHLY and CDR2 FYNNEI. J lost 1 base, V lost 5 bases, and 6 bases had no gene match. The CDR3 sequence is 15 residues long. Here the CDR3 DNA reads TGTGCCAGCAGTTTTCCGGGACAGGGATCCTACGAGCAGTACTTC. This encodes CASSFPGQGSYEQYF.

A few counts support this clonotype. The chain joins TRBV5-1 to TRBJ1-2, with D unresolved. V lost 1 base and J 1 base, leaving 11 bases between the germline ends. CDR1 and CDR2 from the germline V gene are SGHRS and YFSETQ. This CDR3 comprises 15 residues. CDR3 region: CASSLRAGFNYGYTF. In nucleotides, the CDR3 is TGCGCCAGCAGCTTGAGGGCAGGATTTAACTATGGCTACACCTTC.

This clonotype has just a few counts. The J gene is TRBJ2-2, the V gene TRBV7-2; 7 bases are a match to TRBD2. The CDR3 has 16 residues. The trim removed 2 bases at V and 6 bases at J, leaving 9 bases unmatched. The germline V gene has CDR1 SGHTA and CDR2 FQGNSA. DNA of the CDR3: TGTGCCAGCAGCTTAACCGAGACTAGCTTACCCGGGGAGCTGTTTTTT. This codes for CASSLTETSLPGELFF.

With regard to this clonotype: An end of the junction differs from the germline gene, which may be a read error. This chain joins TRBV18 and TRBJ2-3; D ambiguous. Germline CDR1 KGHSH, CDR2 LQKENI. CDR3 size: 15 residues. The CDR3 loop reads CTSSPKPSSTDTQYF. The CDR3 DNA sequence: TGTACCAGCTCACCGAAGCCGTCTAGCACAGATACGCAGTATTTT.

The table lists this clonotype with a few counts. The chain employs TRBV27 and TRBJ1-4, with a weak D call TRBD1 (6 bases). Germline loops: CDR1 MNHEY, CDR2 SMNVEV (reference sequence). Trimming removed 5 bases from V and 7 bases from J, with 17 bases in between. The CDR3 spans 15 residues. The CDR3 DNA reads TGTGCCAGCAGTCTCTACAGGGTTGGACCTGAAAAACTGTTTTTT. Translation: CASSLYRVGPEKLFF.

This clonotype has a count of ten or more. The chain has TRBV28 and TRBJ2-1; D is undetermined. Trimming left V 10 bases short and J 5 bases short, with 9 bases between. The CDR3 runs 11 residues. CDR1 is MDHEN and CDR2 is SYDVKM in the germline V gene. The CDR3 sequence is CATSPHNEQFF. In nucleotides, the CDR3 is TGTGCCACCTCCCCCCACAATGAGCAGTTCTTC.

This clonotype was seen a handful of times. The rearrangement joins TRBV4-3 to TRBJ2-3; D gene unclear. In germline, CDR1 is LGHNA, CDR2 YSLEER. The CDR3 runs to 13 residues. V shed 0 bases and J shed 3 bases, with 4 bases lying between them. The CDR3 DNA sequence: TGCGCCAGCAGCCAAGAGAGGACAGATACGCAGTATTTT. This encodes CASSQERTDTQYF.

This clonotype was observed a few times. The chain carries TRBV7-6 and TRBJ2-3; D is ambiguous. From germline, CDR1 is SGHVS and CDR2 FNYEAQ. The ends were cut back, 1 base at V and 7 bases at J, with 9 bases in the middle. The CDR3 is 13 residues long. CDR3 DNA sequence: TGTGCCAGCAGCTTAGTGCCCGAAAATACGCAGTATTTT. The encoded protein is CASSLVPENTQYF.

This clonotype was recorded at least ten times. The rearrangement links TRBV11-2 to TRBJ1-1; TRBD1 agrees at 8 bases. Germline V gene lookup returns CDR1 SGHAT and CDR2 FQNNGV. V gave up 4 bases and J gave up 5 bases; unmatched junction bases: 12. The CDR3 is made up of 16 amino acids. The CDR3 coding sequence is TGTGCCAGCAGCTCCCGGACAGGGTCAGTGTTAACTGAAGCTTTCTTT. Its protein is CASSSRTGSVLTEAFF.

A few counts support this clonotype. The V call is TRBV24-1, the J call TRBJ2-5, with unresolved D. Germline lookup yields CDR1 KGHDR and CDR2 SFDVKD. V lost 7 bases to trimming and J lost 6 bases, with 11 bases between them. This CDR3 region has 12 residues. In DNA, the CDR3 is TGTGCCACCAGCGACTCGCGACAGACCCAGTACTTC. Protein product: CATSDSRQTQYF.

The J gene is TRBJ2-3, the V gene TRBV20-1; TRBD2 might be the D (6 bases). The CDR3 length is 15 residues. V dropped 5 bases and J dropped 0 bases, with 15 bases sitting between them. Germline assignment: CDR1 DFQATT and CDR2 SNEGSKA (reference sequence). The CDR3 reads CSASADYDSTDTQYF. The CDR3 DNA is TGCAGTGCTTCGGCGGACTATGATAGCACAGATACGCAGTATTTT.

The rearrangement links TRBV25-1 to TRBJ1-6; D possibly corresponds to TRBD1 (5 bases). Germline values: CDR1 MGHDK, CDR2 SYGVNS. The CDR3 is made up of 14 amino acids. V gave up 1 base and J gave up 11 bases, with 12 bases separating them. The CDR3 protein is CASSELGREPPLHF. CDR3 nucleotide sequence: TGTGCCAGCAGTGAATTGGGCAGGGAGCCACCCCTCCACTTT.

For the CDR3, the DNA is TGCGCCAGCAGTGAGGGAGGGTTTTGGAACATTCAGTACTTC. Translation: CASSEGGFWNIQYF. The V and J genes are TRBV10-1 and TRBJ2-4, with D perhaps TRBD2 (6 bases). Between the trimmed V and J ends, which lost 2 bases and 7 bases, there was a span of 12 bases. Germline V gives CDR1 WNHNN, CDR2 SYGVQD (reference sequence). The CDR3 spans 14 residues.

The chain employs TRBV5-6 and TRBJ1-3, with D hard to call. This CDR3 has 12 residues. With 2 bases removed from V and 6 bases from J, the gap between germline ends came to 6 bases. Per the germline V gene, CDR1 is SGHDT and CDR2 is YYEEEE. This CDR3 reads CASSFGPNTIYF. CDR3 nucleotide sequence: TGTGCCAGCAGCTTTGGCCCAAACACCATATATTTT.

This chain links TRBV4-1 with TRBJ2-7; 10 bases are a match to TRBD1. This CDR3 contains 16 residues. Germline V gives CDR1 MGHRA, CDR2 YSYEKL. V dropped 7 bases and J dropped 4; count of bases not matched to a gene: 13. The CDR3 here is CASIARDRGSWYEQYF. DNA for the CDR3: TGCGCCAGCATTGCTCGGGACAGGGGATCTTGGTACGAGCAGTACTTC.

This clonotype was detected only a few times. The rearrangement uses TRBV4-3 and TRBJ2-1, with 10 positions matching TRBD2. Germline V gene sequence: CDR1 LGHNA, CDR2 YSLEER. The CDR3 is 18 residues long. J was trimmed by 3 bases and V by 4 bases; bases with no gene match: 12. The CDR3 DNA is TGCGCCAGCAGCCGCGAACCCAGTGGGACTAGCGACTACAATGAGCAGTTCTTC. Protein product: CASSREPSGTSDYNEQFF.

A few counts support this clonotype. The chain links TRBV20-1 to TRBJ2-7; no clear D gene. The V end was cut by 3 bases, the J end by 5 bases, with 8 bases between. This CDR3 is 11 amino acids long. In germline, CDR1 is DFQATT, CDR2 SNEGSKA (reference sequence). CDR3 loop: CSASMPNEQYF. For the CDR3, the DNA is TGCAGTGCTAGTATGCCAAACGAGCAGTACTTC.

This clonotype was counted ten times or more. The chain recombines TRBV7-2 with TRBJ2-1, with D perhaps TRBD1 (6 bases). The V gene's germline CDR1 is SGHTA and CDR2 FQGNSA. V dropped 1 base and J dropped 4 bases, with 11 bases sitting between them. This CDR3 is built from 15 residues. Here the CDR3 DNA reads TGTGCCAGCAGCTTAGGGCAGGGGCAGTACAATGAGCAGTTCTTC. It translates to CASSLGQGQYNEQFF.

V is TRBV6-2 or TRBV6-3 and J is TRBJ1-2; D gene ambiguous. The CDR3 sequence is 12 residues long. Germline-derived CDR1 and CDR2 are MNHEY and SVGEGT. V was trimmed by 6 bases and J by 0 bases, leaving 5 bases between them. CDR3 loop: CASRESNYGYTF. The CDR3 DNA is TGTGCCAGCAGGGAATCTAACTATGGCTACACCTTC.

With regard to this clonotype: One end of the junction varies from germline; a read error may be responsible. The chain has TRBV29-1 and TRBJ1-2; D uncertain. The CDR3 spans 14 residues. Germline V gene data show CDR1 as SQVTM and CDR2 as ANQGSEA. The DNA for the CDR3 is TGCAGCCCTCTACCCGCGCTACTTAACTATGGCTACACTTTC. Protein sequence: CSPLPALLNYGYTF.

The rearrangement joins TRBV20-1 to TRBJ1-4, with D unclear. CDR3 size: 15 residues. V lost 0 bases to trimming and J lost 4 bases, with 12 bases between them. Germline V gene lookup returns CDR1 DFQATT and CDR2 SNEGSKA (reference sequence). Here the CDR3 DNA reads TGCAGTGCTAGAGACAGGAGCATGAGTAATGAAAAACTGTTTTTT. Its translation is CSARDRSMSNEKLFF.

V and J are TRBV11-2 and TRBJ2-1; 8 nucleotides align to TRBD2. This CDR3 spans 17 amino acids. After removal of 5 bases from V and 4 bases from J, the junction contained 13 bases not matched to a gene. Germline CDR1 SGHAT, CDR2 FQNNGV. The DNA of the CDR3 is TGTGCCAGCAGCCGAACTTCGACGCGGGGGGAGTACAATGAGCAGTTCTTC. This translates into CASSRTSTRGEYNEQFF.

This clonotype occurred a few times. The gene calls are TRBV20-1 and TRBJ2-5; D not resolved. V lost 7 bases and J 4 bases, leaving 10 bases between the germline ends. Germline CDR1 DFQATT, CDR2 SNEGSKA (reference sequence). This CDR3 has 11 residues. The chain's CDR3 is CSVHRGETQYF. DNA of the CDR3: TGCAGTGTACACAGAGGAGAGACCCAGTACTTC.

This sequence joins TRBV20-1 and TRBJ2-5; no clear D gene. This CDR3 has 13 residues. Trimming pared 6 bases from V and 3 bases from J, leaving 14 bases between. CDR1 DFQATT and CDR2 SNEGSKA come from the germline V gene (reference sequence). The CDR3 DNA sequence: TGCAGTGCGATGCCCGGAGAGGAAGAGACCCAGTACTTC. Protein: CSAMPGEEETQYF.

The rearrangement joins TRBV28 to TRBJ2-5; D possibly corresponds to TRBD2 (6 bases). This CDR3 comprises 14 residues. The V end was cut by 4 bases, the J end by 2 bases, with 11 bases between. Germline CDR1 MDHEN, CDR2 SYDVKM. The CDR3 coding sequence is TGTGCCAGCAGTTGGTCGGGGGTTCAAGAGACCCAGTACTTC. The encoded protein is CASSWSGVQETQYF.

This clonotype was found many times. The J gene is TRBJ2-6, the V gene TRBV19, with D perhaps assigned TRBD1 or TRBD2 (5 bases each). The CDR3 extends over 19 amino acids. Germline V gives CDR1 LNHDA, CDR2 SQIVND (reference sequence). The V end lost 5 bases, the J end lost 0 bases, and 20 bases lay between the germline ends. The CDR3 region is CASSSSPAGTASGANVLTF. The CDR3 nucleotides read TGTGCCAGTAGTTCCTCACCTGCCGGGACGGCCTCTGGGGCCAACGTCCTGACTTTC.

The CDR3 reads CSARDLGGSDEQYF. CDR3 in DNA: TGCAGTGCTAGAGATCTTGGGGGGAGCGACGAGCAGTACTTC. The gene calls are TRBV20-1 and TRBJ2-7, with D possibly matching TRBD2 (6 bases). The CDR3 loop spans 14 amino acids. Germline V lookup: CDR1 DFQATT, CDR2 SNEGSKA (reference sequence). Deletions cut 0 bases from V and 5 bases from J, with 14 bases between.

In its sample, this clonotype is medium-sized. This chain joins TRBV11-2 and TRBJ2-2, with a tentative D call TRBD1 (6 bases). The CDR3 is made up of 17 amino acids. Germline assignment: CDR1 SGHAT and CDR2 FQNNGV. V was clipped by 3 bases and J by 0 bases, with 14 bases between them. The CDR3 protein is CASSLWGQRTNTGELFF. The CDR3 region has the DNA TGTGCCAGCAGCTTGTGGGGGCAGAGAACGAACACCGGGGAGCTGTTTTTT. Complete variable domain (other parts from reference TRBV11-2 and TRBJ2-2): EAGVAQSPRYKIIEKRQSVAFWCNPISGHATLYWYQQILGQGPKLLIQFQNNGVVDDSQLPKDRFSAERLKGVDSTLKIQPAKLEDSAVYLCASSLWGQRTNTGELFFGEGSRLTVL.

This sequence joins TRBV7-9 and TRBJ2-7, with 7 bases that match TRBD1. CDR3 size: 14 residues. The V gene end was trimmed by 5 bases and the J gene end by 5 bases; junction bases not matched to a gene: 9. CDR1 and CDR2 (germline): SEHNR, FQNEAQ (reference sequence). This CDR3 is CASSPDRVGHEQYF. DNA of the CDR3: TGTGCCAGCAGCCCAGACAGGGTAGGACACGAGCAGTACTTC.